Below are 27 T cell receptor beta chains sequenced from a single sample in a study of blood T cell repertoires in COVID-19. Sequencing was performed with immunoSEQ multiplex PCR; in TCRdb, only in-frame clones are kept and a portion is missing. The sample holds 140,000 to 150,000 clones; 88% are singletons and the top ten take approximately 2.4%. Sequencing used peripheral blood. The receptors were gathered from a human donor in a cohort sampled during active COVID-19.

The chain links TRBV5-3 to TRBJ2-7; 9 nucleotides agree with TRBD2. TRBV5-3 qualifies as an ORF whose function is uncertain. The V segment lost 3 bases and the J segment 5 bases; nucleotides outside the gene matches: 15. The CDR3 consists of 17 residues. The CDR3 sequence is CARSCGSGGYRTHEQYF. The CDR3 coding sequence is TGTGCCAGAAGCTGTGGTAGCGGGGGATATAGGACCCACGAGCAGTACTTC.

CDR3 protein: CASSRSGAYSNQPQHF. As DNA, the CDR3 is TGTGCCAGCAGTCGAAGCGGAGCGTATAGCAATCAGCCCCAGCATTTT. The chain carries TRBV2 and TRBJ1-5; no clear D gene. The CDR3 loop spans 16 amino acids. CDR1 and CDR2 (germline): SNHLY, FYNNEI. Trimming removed 5 bases from V and 0 bases from J, with 14 bases in between.

V is TRBV5-6 and J is TRBJ2-7, with 12 nucleotides matching TRBD2. The trim removed 5 bases at V and 4 bases at J, leaving 13 bases unmatched. CDR1 SGHDT and CDR2 YYEEEE come from the germline V gene. The CDR3 totals 17 residues. The CDR3 loop reads CASSPGLAGSWVYEQYF. The CDR3 region has the DNA TGTGCCAGCAGTCCCGGACTAGCGGGATCCTGGGTGTACGAGCAGTACTTC.

The chain couples TRBV5-1 to TRBJ2-3; TRBD2 matches 15 bases. There are 19 residues in the CDR3. Germline V gives CDR1 SGHRS, CDR2 YFSETQ. Losses at the gene ends were 3 bases for V and 0 bases for J; bases not matched to a gene: 8. The DNA of the CDR3 is TGCGCCAGCAGCTCCGGGACTAGCGGGGGGATCGCTAGCACAGATACGCAGTATTTT. Encoded protein: CASSSGTSGGIASTDTQYF.

The rearrangement links TRBV7-6 to TRBJ2-5; TRBD2 agrees at 7 bases. The CDR3 covers 13 residues. J gave up 5 bases and V 4 bases, and 4 bases lay outside the gene matches. CDR1 is SGHVS, CDR2 FNYEAQ, per germline. In nucleotides, the CDR3 is TGTGCCAGCAGCTATCTCGGGGGGGAGACCCAGTACTTC. Encoded protein: CASSYLGGETQYF. Based on the CDR3 plus reference TRBV7-6 and TRBJ2-5, the full variable domain is GAGVSQSPRYKVTKRGQDVALRCDPISGHVSLYWYRQALGQGPEFLTYFNYEAQQDKSGLPNDRFSAERPEGSISTLTIQRTEQRDSAMYRCASSYLGGETQYFGPGTRLLVL.

This CDR3 reads CASSPRTGRGYGYTF. CDR3 nucleotides: TGTGCCAGCAGTCCGAGGACAGGGCGAGGCTATGGCTACACCTTC. The rearrangement joins TRBV28 to TRBJ1-2, with 8 positions matching TRBD1. Germline V gene lookup returns CDR1 MDHEN and CDR2 SYDVKM. The length of the CDR3 is 15 residues. J lost 4 bases, V lost 5 bases, and 9 bases had no gene match.

V is TRBV5-5 and J is TRBJ1-3; perhaps TRBD1 as D (5 bases). Germline loops: CDR1 SGHKS, CDR2 YYEKEE (reference sequence). This CDR3 region has 14 residues. Trimming stripped 0 bases from V and 4 bases from J, with 8 bases between. This chain's CDR3 is CASSLGGHGNTIYF. The CDR3 DNA sequence: TGTGCCAGCAGCTTGGGGGGCCACGGAAACACCATATATTTT.

The genes are TRBV2 and TRBJ1-2, with TRBD1 as a possible D gene (6 bases). The V end was cut by 5 bases, the J end by 8 bases, with 15 bases between. Germline V CDR1 and CDR2: SNHLY, FYNNEI. This CDR3 is 13 amino acids long. Here the CDR3 reads CASSLPQGRGYTF. Written as DNA, the CDR3 is TGTGCCAGCAGTCTTCCTCAGGGGAGAGGCTACACCTTC.

This rearrangement joins TRBV19 to TRBJ1-5; unclear D gene. The CDR3 consists of 13 residues. Trimming took off 5 bases at V and 0 bases at J, with 5 bases between the two ends. Per the germline V gene, CDR1 is LNHDA and CDR2 is SQIVND (reference sequence). CDR3 loop: CASSPYSNQPQHF. For the CDR3, the DNA is TGTGCCAGTAGTCCCTATAGCAATCAGCCCCAGCATTTT. Full variable domain (missing parts from reference TRBV19 and TRBJ1-5): DGGITQSPKYLFRKEGQNVTLSCEQNLNHDAMYWYRQDPGQGLRLIYYSQIVNDFQKGDIAEGYSVSREKKESFPLTVTSAQKNPTAFYLCASSPYSNQPQHFGDGTRLSIL.

This chain's CDR3 is CATTEKLAGERETDTQYF. DNA of the CDR3: TGTGCCACCACCGAGAAACTAGCGGGAGAAAGAGAGACAGATACGCAGTATTTT. J is TRBJ2-3 and V is TRBV24-1, with 11 bases aligning to TRBD2. The germline V gene has CDR1 KGHDR and CDR2 SFDVKD. The CDR3 runs 18 residues. Trimming removed 8 bases from V and 3 bases from J; junction bases left unmatched: 15.

This chain uses TRBV2 with TRBJ2-7; D gene ambiguous. V was pared by 3 bases and J by 0 bases, with 6 bases between. The CDR3 sequence is 13 residues long. CDR1 and CDR2 from the germline V gene are SNHLY and FYNNEI. CDR3 in DNA: TGTGCCAGCAGTGAGGGCAGCTCCTACGAGCAGTACTTC. Translation gives CASSEGSSYEQYF.

This rearrangement joins TRBV29-1 to TRBJ1-2, with D tentatively TRBD1 (6 bases). The CDR3 loop spans 14 amino acids. CDR1 is SQVTM, CDR2 ANQGSEA, per germline. The V gene lost 4 bases and the J gene lost 3 bases, with 15 bases spanning the gap. The DNA for the CDR3 is TGCAGCGTTGGGGGGCGTGGACTGGACTATGGCTACACCTTC. This codes for CSVGGRGLDYGYTF.

In this sample, this clone turned up once. The rearrangement joins TRBV4-2 to TRBJ1-2, with D maybe TRBD1 (6 bases). CDR1 is LGHNA, CDR2 YNFKEQ, per germline. The ends were cut back, 2 bases at V and 8 bases at J, with 15 bases in the middle. The CDR3 is made up of 14 amino acids. The CDR3 reads CASSQYERGQGYTF. The CDR3 region has the DNA TGTGCCAGCAGCCAATACGAGAGGGGACAAGGCTACACCTTC.

The chain uses TRBV7-2 and TRBJ2-1; 8 bases map to TRBD2. The length of the CDR3 is 15 residues. CDR1 SGHTA and CDR2 FQGNSA come from the germline V gene. After removal of 4 bases from V and 6 bases from J, the junction contained 8 bases not matched to a gene. The CDR3 bases are TGTGCCAGCAGCTCCGAGCGGGGGTCGTTCAATGAGCAGTTCTTC. This gives the protein CASSSERGSFNEQFF. Supplemented by reference TRBV7-2 and TRBJ2-1, the full variable domain reads GAGVSQSPSNKVTEKGKDVELRCDPISGHTALYWYRQSLGQGLEFLIYFQGNSAPDKSGLPSDRFSAERTGGSVSTLTIQRTQQEDSAVYLCASSSERGSFNEQFFGPGTRLTVL.

The chain has TRBV9 and TRBJ2-5, with 11 bases aligning to TRBD2. The CDR3 spans 14 residues. The V segment lost 3 bases and the J segment 5 bases; nucleotides outside the gene matches: 3. CDR1 and CDR2 (germline): SGDLS, YYNGEE. CDR3 coding DNA: TGTGCCAGCAGCGAGGGACTAGCGGTCGAGACCCAGTACTTC. This translates into CASSEGLAVETQYF.

The chain carries TRBV7-2 and TRBJ1-6; D is unresolved. Germline lookup yields CDR1 SGHTA and CDR2 FQGNSA. The CDR3 extends over 14 amino acids. V was clipped by 3 bases and J by 7 bases, with 10 bases between them. The CDR3 region has the DNA TGTGCCAGCAGCTTTACCACCGGGAATTCACCCCTCCACTTT. Protein product: CASSFTTGNSPLHF.

The DNA for the CDR3 is TGTGCCAGCAGTTACTCGAACACACCTCCGTACTTC. This translates into CASSYSNTPPYF. The chain uses TRBV6-2 or TRBV6-3 and TRBJ2-7; D not certain. The CDR3 has 12 amino acids. Trimming shortened V by 0 bases and J by 12 bases, and 12 bases separated the two germline ends. Germline-derived CDR1 and CDR2 are MNHEY and SVGEGT.

The CDR3 is CASSYRGRGTEAFF. Here the CDR3 DNA reads TGTGCCAGCAGCTACAGGGGAAGGGGGACTGAAGCTTTCTTT. The chain couples TRBV7-6 to TRBJ1-1; 7 bases line up with TRBD1. The germline V gene has CDR1 SGHVS and CDR2 FNYEAQ. V dropped 4 bases and J dropped 5; count of bases not matched to a gene: 7. The CDR3 is 14 amino acids. Based on the CDR3 plus reference TRBV7-6 and TRBJ1-1, the full variable domain is GAGVSQSPRYKVTKRGQDVALRCDPISGHVSLYWYRQALGQGPEFLTYFNYEAQQDKSGLPNDRFSAERPEGSISTLTIQRTEQRDSAMYRCASSYRGRGTEAFFGQGTRLTVV.

The rearrangement links TRBV11-1 to TRBJ2-2; TRBD1 is a possible D gene (6 bases). The V gene lost 5 bases and the J gene lost 5 bases, with 12 bases spanning the gap. This CDR3 is 14 amino acids long. Germline assignment: CDR1 SGHAT and CDR2 FQDESV (reference sequence). The CDR3 sequence is CASSLGQRTGELFF. CDR3 coding DNA: TGTGCCAGCAGCCTAGGACAGAGGACCGGGGAGCTGTTTTTT.

This clone has only one observation. The chain joins TRBV4-3 to TRBJ2-5, with 12 bases that match TRBD1. The CDR3 has 16 amino acids. In germline, CDR1 is LGHNA, CDR2 YSLEER. The ends lost 1 base at V and 5 bases at J; junction bases unmatched: 5. CDR3 loop: CASSQGGTGGLETQYF. DNA of the CDR3: TGCGCCAGCAGCCAAGGGGGGACAGGGGGCCTGGAGACCCAGTACTTC.

The chain joins TRBV25-1 to TRBJ2-7; 7 nucleotides align to TRBD1. Germline V lookup: CDR1 MGHDK, CDR2 SYGVNS. CDR3 length: 15 amino acids. Unmatched junction bases numbered 13, after V lost 4 bases and J lost 7 bases. CDR3 sequence: CASSGGTAPMREQYF. The CDR3 DNA reads as TGTGCCAGCAGTGGTGGGACAGCCCCCATGAGGGAGCAGTACTTC.

This clone has more than one count but fewer than ten. This chain joins TRBV11-2 and TRBJ2-5, with unresolved D. CDR1 is SGHAT, CDR2 FQNNGV, per germline. The CDR3 spans 12 residues. Trimming took 6 bases from V and 0 from J, leaving 5 bases between them. CDR3: CASSQYQETQYF. In DNA form, the CDR3 reads TGTGCCAGCAGTCAGTACCAAGAGACCCAGTACTTC.

The V call is TRBV3-1 (or the pseudogene TRBV3-2), the J call TRBJ2-5; D unresolved. The V end lost 8 bases, the J end lost 4 bases, and 11 bases lay between the germline ends. CDR1 and CDR2 from the germline V gene are LGHDT and YNNKEL (reference sequence). This CDR3 has 12 residues. CDR3 sequence: CASDEAGETQYF. The CDR3 region has the DNA TGTGCCAGCGATGAGGCCGGAGAGACCCAGTACTTC.

V and J are TRBV3-1 (or the pseudogene TRBV3-2) and TRBJ2-5; TRBD2 matches 16 bases. Looked up from germline, CDR1 is LGHDT and CDR2 is YNNKEL (reference sequence). CDR3 length equals 19 residues. J was trimmed by 4 bases and V by 4 bases; bases with no gene match: 12. The chain's CDR3 is CASSRVYGTSGGARETQYF. The CDR3 region has the DNA TGTGCCAGCAGCCGGGTTTACGGGACTAGCGGGGGGGCCCGAGAGACCCAGTACTTC.

CDR3 sequence reads: CASSQASGRSLETQYF. CDR3 sequence (DNA): TGTGCCAGCAGCCAAGCTAGCGGGAGAAGTTTAGAGACCCAGTACTTC. The chain uses TRBV3-1 (or the pseudogene TRBV3-2) and TRBJ2-5; 10 bases match TRBD2. V lost 1 base to trimming and J lost 4 bases; unmatched junction nucleotides: 6. The germline V gene has CDR1 LGHDT and CDR2 YNNKEL (reference sequence). The length of the CDR3 is 16 residues.

V usage is TRBV19 and J usage is TRBJ1-1; D not certain. Germline V gene data show CDR1 as LNHDA and CDR2 as SQIVND (reference sequence). Deletions cut 6 bases from V and 1 base from J, with 6 bases between. The CDR3 covers 12 residues. CDR3 coding DNA: TGTGCCAGTAGCCGACAGAACACTGAAGCTTTCTTT. It is translated as CASSRQNTEAFF.

The V call is TRBV27, the J call TRBJ1-2; D is unclear. V was pared by 4 bases and J by 5 bases, with 11 bases between. This CDR3 spans 13 amino acids. Germline CDR1 MNHEY, CDR2 SMNVEV (reference sequence). The chain's CDR3 is CASSSTPGYGYTF. CDR3 in DNA: TGTGCCAGCAGTTCGACACCAGGATATGGCTACACCTTC.